This TCR beta chain was recorded in a study of blood T cell repertoires in COVID-19. Source study methods: Reference gene primer amplification gave nucleated cell count estimates. Some clones are missing from TCRdb's copy, which holds only in-frame ones; the method was immunoSEQ multiplex PCR. That table furnishes V, J and clone size, whereas the DNA furnished D and trimming. The table lists more than 15,000 clones, more than 75% of them singletons, with more than 25% in the top ten. The length of the CDR3 is 18 residues. The V gene's germline CDR1 is LGHDT and CDR2 YNNKEL (reference sequence). Unmatched junction bases numbered 6, after V lost 0 bases and J lost 0 bases.

The receptor's source is a human donor with active COVID-19. The donor label of this sample is uncertain. Input material: peripheral blood. The chain uses TRBV3-1 (or the pseudogene TRBV3-2) and TRBJ2-1, with 9 bases identical to TRBD2. CDR3 in amino acids: CASSQDFSGGSSYNEQFF. The DNA for the CDR3 is TGTGCCAGCAGCCAAGACTTTAGCGGGGGCAGCTCCTACAATGAGCAGTTCTTC.